This T cell receptor beta chain was identified during a study of blood T cell repertoires in COVID-19. The data were produced by immunoSEQ multiplex PCR, yet TCRdb's version contains in-frame clones alone and is incomplete. The table shows about 270,000 clones, with approximately 90% occurring only once. V lost 6 bases and J lost 7; bases outside the gene matches: 7. Per the germline V gene, CDR1 is MRHNA and CDR2 is SNTAGT. The CDR3 length is 14 residues. Exposed volunteers were people who met a COVID-19 case within 2 weeks before study entry. This TCR derives from a man in his forties who had been exposed to COVID-19. Sequenced input: PBMCs or T cells enriched from blood (not recorded which). The V gene is TRBV6-4, the J gene TRBJ2-2, with 8 bases aligning to TRBD2. CDR3 nucleotide sequence: TGTGCCAGCAGAGAGGAGCGGGGGTACGGGGAGCTGTTTTTT. Protein product: CASREERGYGELFF.